This entry lists 5 T cell receptor beta chains sequenced from one sample in a study of blood T cells in healthy people across ages. A second PCR, run for 7 to 11 cycles, used a sample-barcoded 5' primer plus a J-beta primer mix. TCRdb re-called the 5' RACE reads through MiXCR, storing one row per CDR3 protein. The sample has 800,000 to 1,300,000 distinct CDR3 sequences; around 25% are singletons. The data were also submitted as part of a second study, on T cells of mothers and their children.

The sample comprised blood. Source of these receptors: a girl under 10 years old in good health.

The chain couples TRBV5-1 to TRBJ1-4, with D maybe TRBD1 (5 bases). The CDR3 is 15 amino acids. Trimming stripped 0 bases from V and 3 bases from J, with 9 bases between. Per germline, CDR1 SGHRS and CDR2 YFSETQ. CDR3 sequence: CASSLERGSNEKLFF. The CDR3 DNA sequence: TGCGCCAGCAGCTTGGAACGGGGGTCTAATGAAAAACTGTTTTTT.

This clonotype showed up just a few times. The chain couples TRBV9 to TRBJ1-3, with a possible D match to TRBD1 (5 bases). Germline CDR1 is SGDLS and CDR2 is YYNGEE. CDR3 length: 17 amino acids. V was cut by 4 bases and J by 2 bases, with 19 bases left in between. The CDR3 loop is CASSSNSGALAGNTIYF. The DNA for the CDR3 is TGTGCCAGCAGCTCGAACTCCGGGGCTCTCGCTGGAAACACCATATATTTT.

The V and J genes are TRBV29-1 and TRBJ2-5; perhaps TRBD2 as D (6 bases). This CDR3 has 12 residues. Germline loops: CDR1 SQVTM, CDR2 ANQGSEA. V dropped 3 bases and J dropped 6 bases, with 11 bases sitting between them. The CDR3: CSVDLGGKTQYF. For the CDR3, the DNA is TGCAGCGTTGACCTCGGGGGAAAGACCCAGTACTTC.

This sequence joins TRBV3-1 and TRBJ2-1; tentative D call: TRBD2 (6 bases). The J call is doubtful: the DNA matches TRBJ2-7 better. Per germline, CDR1 LGHDT and CDR2 YNNKEL (reference sequence). CDR3 length: 14 amino acids. The CDR3 DNA reads TGTGCCAGCAGTCAAACGGGACTCACCTACGAGCAGTACTTC. Protein sequence: CASSQTGLTYEQYF.

In its sample, this clonotype was seen once. The CDR3 sequence: CASSLGVRAQFF. CDR3 nucleotide sequence: TGTGCCAGCAGCTTAGGGGTTAGGGCGCAGTTCTTC. The genes are TRBV7-9 and TRBJ2-1; the D is unclear. CDR1 and CDR2 (germline): SEHNR, FQNEAQ (reference sequence). The V end lost 1 base, the J end lost 12 bases, and 10 bases lay between the germline ends. This CDR3 comprises 12 residues.